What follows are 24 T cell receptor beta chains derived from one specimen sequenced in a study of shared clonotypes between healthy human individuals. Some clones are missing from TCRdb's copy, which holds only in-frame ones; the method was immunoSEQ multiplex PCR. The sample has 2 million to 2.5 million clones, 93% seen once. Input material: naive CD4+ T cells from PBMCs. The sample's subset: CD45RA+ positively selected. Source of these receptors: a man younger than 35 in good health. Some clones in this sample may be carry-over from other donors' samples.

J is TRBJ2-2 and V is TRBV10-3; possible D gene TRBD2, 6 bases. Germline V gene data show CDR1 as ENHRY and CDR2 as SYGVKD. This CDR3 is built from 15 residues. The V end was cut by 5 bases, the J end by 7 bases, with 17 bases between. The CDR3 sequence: CAISHLREPGGELFF. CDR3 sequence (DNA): TGTGCCATCAGTCATCTACGGGAGCCAGGCGGGGAGCTGTTTTTT.

CDR3 sequence reads: CASSSKPGGGVSYEQYF. CDR3 nucleotides: TGTGCCAGCAGTTCAAAGCCAGGCGGAGGAGTCTCCTACGAGCAGTACTTC. V gene TRBV27 combines with J gene TRBJ2-7, with a possible D match to TRBD2 (5 bases). The CDR3 totals 17 residues. Trimming left V 4 bases short and J 0 bases short, with 19 bases between. Germline V gives CDR1 MNHEY, CDR2 SMNVEV (reference sequence).

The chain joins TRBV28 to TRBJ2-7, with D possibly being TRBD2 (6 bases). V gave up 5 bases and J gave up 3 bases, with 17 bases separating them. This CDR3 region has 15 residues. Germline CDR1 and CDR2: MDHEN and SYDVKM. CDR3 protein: CASSIPGGDNYEQYF. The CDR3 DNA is TGTGCCAGCAGTATACCCGGGGGAGATAACTACGAGCAGTACTTC. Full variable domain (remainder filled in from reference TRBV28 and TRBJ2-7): DVKVTQSSRYLVKRTGEKVFLECVQDMDHENMFWYRQDPGLGLRLIYFSYDVKMKEKGDIPEGYSVSREKKERFSLILESASTNQTSMYLCASSIPGGDNYEQYFGPGTRLTVT.

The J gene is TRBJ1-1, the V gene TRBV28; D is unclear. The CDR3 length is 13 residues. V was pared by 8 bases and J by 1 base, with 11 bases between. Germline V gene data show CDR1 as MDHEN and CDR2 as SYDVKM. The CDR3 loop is CASLSRPNTEAFF. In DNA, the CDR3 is TGTGCCAGCCTTTCCAGGCCGAACACTGAAGCTTTCTTT.

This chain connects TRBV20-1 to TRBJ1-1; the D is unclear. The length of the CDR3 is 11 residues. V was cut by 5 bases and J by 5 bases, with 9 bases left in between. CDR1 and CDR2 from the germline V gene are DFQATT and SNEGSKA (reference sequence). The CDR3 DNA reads TGCAGTGCTTACGCTACAACTGAAGCTTTCTTT. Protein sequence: CSAYATTEAFF.

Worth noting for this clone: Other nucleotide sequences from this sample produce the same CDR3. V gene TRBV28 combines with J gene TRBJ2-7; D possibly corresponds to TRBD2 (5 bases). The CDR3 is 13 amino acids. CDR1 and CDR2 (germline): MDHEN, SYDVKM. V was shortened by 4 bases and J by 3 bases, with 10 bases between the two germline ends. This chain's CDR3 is CASSSPGYYEQYF. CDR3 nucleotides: TGTGCCAGCAGTTCGCCGGGATACTACGAGCAGTACTTC.

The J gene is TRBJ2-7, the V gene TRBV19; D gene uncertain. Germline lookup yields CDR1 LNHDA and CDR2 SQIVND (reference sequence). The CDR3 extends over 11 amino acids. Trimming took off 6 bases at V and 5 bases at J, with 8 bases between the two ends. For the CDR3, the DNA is TGTGCCAGTAGCACTTACAACGAGCAGTACTTC. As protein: CASSTYNEQYF. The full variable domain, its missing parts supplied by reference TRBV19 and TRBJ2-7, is DGGITQSPKYLFRKEGQNVTLSCEQNLNHDAMYWYRQDPGQGLRLIYYSQIVNDFQKGDIAEGYSVSREKKESFPLTVTSAQKNPTAFYLCASSTYNEQYFGPGTRLTVT.

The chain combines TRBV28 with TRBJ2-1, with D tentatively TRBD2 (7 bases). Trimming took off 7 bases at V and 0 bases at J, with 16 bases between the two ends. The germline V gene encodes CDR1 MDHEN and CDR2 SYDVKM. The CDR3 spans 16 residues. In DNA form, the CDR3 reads TGTGCCAGCACTCGCATGGGGGGGCCCTCCTACAATGAGCAGTTCTTC. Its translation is CASTRMGGPSYNEQFF.

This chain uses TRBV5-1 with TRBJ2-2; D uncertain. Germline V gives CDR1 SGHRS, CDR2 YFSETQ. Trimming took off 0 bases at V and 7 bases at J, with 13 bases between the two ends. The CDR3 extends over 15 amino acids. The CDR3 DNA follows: TGCGCCAGCAGCTTGGCCAGGCGAGTTAACGGGGAGCTGTTTTTT. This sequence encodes CASSLARRVNGELFF. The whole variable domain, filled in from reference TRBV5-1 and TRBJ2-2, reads KAGVTQTPRYLIKTRGQQVTLSCSPISGHRSVSWYQQTPGQGLQFLFEYFSETQRNKGNFPGRFSGRQFSNSRSEMNVSTLELGDSALYLCASSLARRVNGELFFGEGSRLTVL.

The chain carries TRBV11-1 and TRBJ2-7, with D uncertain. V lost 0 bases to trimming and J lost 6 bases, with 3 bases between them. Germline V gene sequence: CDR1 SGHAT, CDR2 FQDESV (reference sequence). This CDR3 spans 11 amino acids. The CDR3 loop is CASSLASEQYF. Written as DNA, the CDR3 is TGTGCCAGCAGCTTAGCAAGCGAGCAGTACTTC.

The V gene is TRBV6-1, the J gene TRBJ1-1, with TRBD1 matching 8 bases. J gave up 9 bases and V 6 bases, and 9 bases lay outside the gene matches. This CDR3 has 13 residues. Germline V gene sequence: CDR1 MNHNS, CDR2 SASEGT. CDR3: CASRKQGVEKAFF. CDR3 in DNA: TGTGCCAGCAGAAAACAGGGGGTAGAGAAAGCTTTCTTT.

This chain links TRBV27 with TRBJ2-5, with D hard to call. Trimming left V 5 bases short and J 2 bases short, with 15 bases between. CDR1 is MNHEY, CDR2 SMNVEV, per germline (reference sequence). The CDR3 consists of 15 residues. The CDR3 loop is CASSTSRRAQETQYF. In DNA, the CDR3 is TGTGCCAGCAGTACAAGCCGTAGGGCGCAAGAGACCCAGTACTTC.

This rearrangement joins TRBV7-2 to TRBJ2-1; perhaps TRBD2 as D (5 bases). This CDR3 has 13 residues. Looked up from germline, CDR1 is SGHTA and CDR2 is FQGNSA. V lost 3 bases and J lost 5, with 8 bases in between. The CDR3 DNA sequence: TGTGCCAGCAGCTTTTCGCGGGACAATGAGCAGTTCTTC. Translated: CASSFSRDNEQFF.

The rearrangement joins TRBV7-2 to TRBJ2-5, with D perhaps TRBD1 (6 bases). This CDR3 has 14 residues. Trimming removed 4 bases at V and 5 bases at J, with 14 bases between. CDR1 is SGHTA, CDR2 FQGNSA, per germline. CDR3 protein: CASSSNTGMETQYF. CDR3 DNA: TGTGCCAGCAGCTCTAACACAGGGATGGAGACCCAGTACTTC. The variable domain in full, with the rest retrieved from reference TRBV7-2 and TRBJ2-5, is GAGVSQSPSNKVTEKGKDVELRCDPISGHTALYWYRQSLGQGLEFLIYFQGNSAPDKSGLPSDRFSAERTGGSVSTLTIQRTQQEDSAVYLCASSSNTGMETQYFGPGTRLLVL.

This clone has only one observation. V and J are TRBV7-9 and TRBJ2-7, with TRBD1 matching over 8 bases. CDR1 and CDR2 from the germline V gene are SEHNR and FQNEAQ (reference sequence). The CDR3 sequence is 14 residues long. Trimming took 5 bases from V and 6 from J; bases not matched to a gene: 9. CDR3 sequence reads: CASSLGQGMSEQYF. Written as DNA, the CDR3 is TGTGCCAGCAGCCTAGGACAGGGAATGAGCGAGCAGTACTTC.

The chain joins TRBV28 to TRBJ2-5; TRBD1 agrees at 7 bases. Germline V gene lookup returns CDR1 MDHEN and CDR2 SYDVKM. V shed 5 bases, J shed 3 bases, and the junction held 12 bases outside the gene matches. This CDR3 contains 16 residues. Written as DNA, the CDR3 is TGTGCCAGCAGTCCTGGGGACAGAATTCAAAAAGAGACCCAGTACTTC. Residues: CASSPGDRIQKETQYF.

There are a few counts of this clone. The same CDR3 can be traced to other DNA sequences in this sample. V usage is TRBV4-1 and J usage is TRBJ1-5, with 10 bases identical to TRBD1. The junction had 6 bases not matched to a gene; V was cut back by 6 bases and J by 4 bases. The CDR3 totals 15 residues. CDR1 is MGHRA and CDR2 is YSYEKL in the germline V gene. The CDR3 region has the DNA TGCGCCAGCAGTCAGCCGGGACAGGGGAATCAGCCCCAGCATTTT. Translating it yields CASSQPGQGNQPQHF.

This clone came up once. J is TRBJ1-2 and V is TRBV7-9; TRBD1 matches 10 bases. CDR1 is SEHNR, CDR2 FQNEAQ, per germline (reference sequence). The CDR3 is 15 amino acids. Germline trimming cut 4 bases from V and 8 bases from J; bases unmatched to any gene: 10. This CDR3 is CASSSSLGQGNGYTF. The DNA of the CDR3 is TGTGCCAGCAGCTCAAGCCTGGGACAGGGGAACGGCTACACCTTC.

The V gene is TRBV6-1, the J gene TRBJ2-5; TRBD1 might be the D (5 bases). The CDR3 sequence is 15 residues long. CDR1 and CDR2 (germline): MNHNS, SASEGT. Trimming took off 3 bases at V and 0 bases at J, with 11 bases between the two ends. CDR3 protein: CASSDRATYQETQYF. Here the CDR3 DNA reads TGTGCCAGCAGTGACAGGGCGACCTACCAAGAGACCCAGTACTTC.

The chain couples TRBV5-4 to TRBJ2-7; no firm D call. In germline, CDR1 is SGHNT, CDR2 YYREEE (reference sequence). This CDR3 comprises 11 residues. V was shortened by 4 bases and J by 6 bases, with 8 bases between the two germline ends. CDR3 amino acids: CASSPGREQYF. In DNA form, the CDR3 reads TGTGCCAGCAGCCCCGGTCGCGAGCAGTACTTC.

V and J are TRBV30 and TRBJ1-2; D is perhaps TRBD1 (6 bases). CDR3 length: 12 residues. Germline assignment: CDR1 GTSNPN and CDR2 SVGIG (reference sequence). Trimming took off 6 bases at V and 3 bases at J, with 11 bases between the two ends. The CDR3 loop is CACRAGDYGYTF. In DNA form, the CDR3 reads TGTGCCTGTCGGGCAGGGGACTATGGCTACACCTTC.

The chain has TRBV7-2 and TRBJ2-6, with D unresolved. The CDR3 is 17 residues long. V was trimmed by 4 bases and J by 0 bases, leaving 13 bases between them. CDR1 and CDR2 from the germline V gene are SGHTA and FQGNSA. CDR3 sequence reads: CASSSLFVRSGANVLTF. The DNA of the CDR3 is TGTGCCAGCAGCTCCCTCTTTGTCCGCTCTGGGGCCAACGTCCTGACTTTC.

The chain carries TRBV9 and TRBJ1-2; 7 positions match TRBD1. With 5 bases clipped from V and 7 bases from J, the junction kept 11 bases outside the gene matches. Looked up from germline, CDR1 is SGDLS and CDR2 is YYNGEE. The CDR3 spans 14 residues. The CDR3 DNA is TGTGCCAGCAGAGACAGCAGGGGGGGACCTGGCTACACCTTC. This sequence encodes CASRDSRGGPGYTF.

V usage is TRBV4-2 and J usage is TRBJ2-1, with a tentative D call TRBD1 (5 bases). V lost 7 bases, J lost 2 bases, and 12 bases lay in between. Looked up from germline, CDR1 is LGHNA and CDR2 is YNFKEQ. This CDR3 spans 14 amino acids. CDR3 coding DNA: TGTGCCAGCACCCCCCAGGGCACCTACAATGAGCAGTTCTTC. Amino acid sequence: CASTPQGTYNEQFF.